This is a list of T cell receptor beta chains from one sample in a study of T cell changes during pregnancy in multiple sclerosis. The repertoire was sequenced with immunoSEQ multiplex PCR; TCRdb's copy has only in-frame clones and lacks some. Of 32,000 or so clones listed, roughly nine tenths are singletons. The sequencing here drew on CD4+ T cells from peripheral blood mononuclear cells, taken in the second trimester of pregnancy. All receptors come from a female donor with multiple sclerosis, enrolled in a pregnancy study. CDR3s include the opening cysteine and the closing phenylalanine or tryptophan. D genes are given only for firm matches. Size tells how often a clone was seen (once, few, many) or the class of an expanded clone, and some rows leave it out.

clone_size	v_call	j_call	d_call	cdr3_nt	cdr3_aa
NA	TRBV5-4	TRBJ2-3	NA	TGTGCCAGCAGCTTCACCAAAGGGGGGGGACTGGGAAGAACAGATACGCAGTATTTT	CASSFTKGGGLGRTDTQYF
NA	TRBV6-1	TRBJ2-4	NA	TGTGCCAGCAGTGGGAACAGGGGAGGCAAAAACATTCAGTACTTC	CASSGNRGGKNIQYF
NA	TRBV2	TRBJ1-3	NA	TGTGCCAGCAGCGCCGGGGAGGATGGCACCATATATTTT	CASSAGEDGTIYF
once	TRBV7-9	TRBJ2-7	TRBD2	TGTGCCAGCAGCACGGGGACTAGCGAATTGGGGGAGCAGTACTTC	CASSTGTSELGEQYF
NA	TRBV11-2	TRBJ1-3	NA	TGTGCCAGCAGCTTAGAGGCACAGGGAGCCCAATATTTT	CASSLEAQGAQYF
NA	TRBV5-1	TRBJ2-7	NA	TGCGCCAGCAGCTTGGAAGGGAGCTCCTACGAGCAGTACTTC	CASSLEGSSYEQYF
NA	TRBV7-2	TRBJ1-1	TRBD1	TGTGCCAGCAGCCCCGGGACAGGGGCGTTATCGACTGAAGCTTTCTTT	CASSPGTGALSTEAFF
NA	TRBV11-3	TRBJ2-1	NA	TGTGCCAGCAGCCCAGGACATCTTAATGAGCAGTTCTTC	CASSPGHLNEQFF
NA	TRBV19	TRBJ2-1	TRBD1	TGTGCCAGTAGGCGAGGGACAGGGGGTCTCTACAATGAGCAGTTCTTC	CASRRGTGGLYNEQFF
few	TRBV5-1	TRBJ2-7	TRBD1	TGCGCCAGCAGCTGGACAGGATCCGAGCAGTACTTC	CASSWTGSEQYF
NA	TRBV15	TRBJ1-5	NA	TGTGCCACCAGCAGAAAAGGCCCAGGGTCGTATCAGCCCCAGCATTTT	CATSRKGPGSYQPQHF
NA	TRBV27	TRBJ1-2	NA	TGTGCCAGCAGTTTTTGGGGGCCGTATGGCTACACCTTC	CASSFWGPYGYTF
once	TRBV6-5	TRBJ2-3	TRBD1	TGTGCCAGCAGCAACCTGGGACAGGATAGAGATACGCAGTATTTT	CASSNLGQDRDTQYF
NA	TRBV5-1	TRBJ1-1	TRBD1	TGCGCCAGCAGCTTGGGGACAGGGGGCACTGAAGCTTTCTTT	CASSLGTGGTEAFF
NA	TRBV18	TRBJ1-3	TRBD1	TGTGCCAGCTCACCATGGGACAGCTCTGGAAACACCATATATTTT	CASSPWDSSGNTIYF
NA	TRBV2	TRBJ2-1	TRBD2	TGTGCCAGTTCATGGACTAGTAATGAGCAGTTCTTC	CASSWTSNEQFF
NA	TRBV30	TRBJ1-4	TRBD1	TGTGCCTGGAGACTTCCGGGACAGGCCTCGGAAAAACTGTTTTTT	CAWRLPGQASEKLFF
NA	TRBV7-8	TRBJ2-7	TRBD1	TGTGCCAGCAGCGTGGGACAGGGGGGCTACGAGCAGTACTTC	CASSVGQGGYEQYF
few	TRBV19	TRBJ1-2	NA	TGTGCCAGTAGTACCTTGGGACTCCTTCGGGATGGCTACACCTTC	CASSTLGLLRDGYTF
NA	TRBV28	TRBJ2-7	NA	TGTGCCAGCAGGGCCGTCTCCTACGAGCAGTACTTC	CASRAVSYEQYF
NA	TRBV23-1	TRBJ1-4	TRBD1	TGCGCCACCGAAAAAGGGGACAGAGGTAATGAAAAACTGTTTTTT	CATEKGDRGNEKLFF
NA	TRBV10-1	TRBJ1-2	NA	TGCGCCAGCCCCTACGTTAGCTGGTTCTACACCTTC	CASPYVSWFYTF
NA	TRBV6-1	TRBJ1-1	TRBD1	TGTGCCAGCAGCTGGGACAGGCTGAACACTGAAGCTTTCTTT	CASSWDRLNTEAFF